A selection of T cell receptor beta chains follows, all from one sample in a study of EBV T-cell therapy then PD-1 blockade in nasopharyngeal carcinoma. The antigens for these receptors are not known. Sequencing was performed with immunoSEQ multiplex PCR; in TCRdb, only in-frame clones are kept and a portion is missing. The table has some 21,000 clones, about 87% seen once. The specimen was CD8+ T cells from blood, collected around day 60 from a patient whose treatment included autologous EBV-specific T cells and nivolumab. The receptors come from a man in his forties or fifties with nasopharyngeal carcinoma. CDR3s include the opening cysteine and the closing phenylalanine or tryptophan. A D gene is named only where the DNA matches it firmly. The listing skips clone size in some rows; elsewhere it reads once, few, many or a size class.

DNA: TGTGCCAGCAGTTTCAGGGGCACCTACGAGCAGTACTTC; CDR3: CASSFRGTYEQYF; J: TRBJ2-7; V: TRBV28; size: -; D: -
DNA: TGTGCCAGCAGCCCTGCCACAGGGTGGTACGAGACCCAGTACTTC; CDR3: CASSPATGWYETQYF; J: TRBJ2-5; V: TRBV5-6; size: few; D: -
DNA: TGCGCCAGCAGCCAAGAGGCTTACAATGAGCAGTTCTTC; CDR3: CASSQEAYNEQFF; J: TRBJ2-1; V: TRBV4-3; size: once; D: -
DNA: TGTGCCAGCAGCTTAAGGGGAACCTCTAATGAAAAACTGTTTTTT; CDR3: CASSLRGTSNEKLFF; J: TRBJ1-4; V: TRBV7-9; size: -; D: -
DNA: TGTGCCAGCAGTTACCTAGCGGGGGGCTCGGATACGCAGTATTTT; CDR3: CASSYLAGGSDTQYF; J: TRBJ2-3; V: TRBV6-2/TRBV6-3; size: few; D: TRBD2
DNA: TGCGCCAGCAGCTTAGTGGTTGGCACAGATACGCAGTATTTT; CDR3: CASSLVVGTDTQYF; J: TRBJ2-3; V: TRBV5-1; size: -; D: -
DNA: TGCGCCAGCAGCTTCGGACAGGGCCGCTACGAGCAGTACTTC; CDR3: CASSFGQGRYEQYF; J: TRBJ2-7; V: TRBV4-3; size: few; D: TRBD1
DNA: TGTGCCAGCAGCTTACCCTACAGGGGGACCGGAGAGACCCAGTACTTC; CDR3: CASSLPYRGTGETQYF; J: TRBJ2-5; V: TRBV7-6; size: -; D: TRBD1
DNA: TGTGCCAGCAGTTACTCCCTAGCGGGGGTTTCGGGGCAGTACTTC; CDR3: CASSYSLAGVSGQYF; J: TRBJ2-7; V: TRBV6-2/TRBV6-3; size: -; D: TRBD2
DNA: TGTGCCAGCACTCGGGAGGGGAGGGGGGCTGAGACCCAGTACTTC; CDR3: CASTREGRGAETQYF; J: TRBJ2-5; V: TRBV9; size: few; D: TRBD2
DNA: TGCGCCAGCAGCCAAGATTTTACCGGGGAGCTGTTTTTT; CDR3: CASSQDFTGELFF; J: TRBJ2-2; V: TRBV4-3; size: -; D: -
DNA: TGTGCCAGCAGTCCCGGCGGCTGGACTCCGGTGGGCGGCTACACCTTC; CDR3: CASSPGGWTPVGGYTF; J: TRBJ1-2; V: TRBV27; size: -; D: -
DNA: TGTGCCAGCAGCCCCTGGGACACCGATCAGCCCCAGCATTTT; CDR3: CASSPWDTDQPQHF; J: TRBJ1-5; V: TRBV9; size: -; D: -
DNA: TGCGCCAGCAGCCAGACAGGGAGCTCCTACAATGAGCAGTTCTTC; CDR3: CASSQTGSSYNEQFF; J: TRBJ2-1; V: TRBV4-1; size: -; D: TRBD1
DNA: TGCGCCAGCAGCCAAAATCCCCCGGCGGGGGGTGCAGATACGCAGTATTTT; CDR3: CASSQNPPAGGADTQYF; J: TRBJ2-3; V: TRBV4-3; size: -; D: TRBD2
DNA: TGTGCCAGCAGTGTTACAGGGGGCGGGACTGAAGCTTTCTTT; CDR3: CASSVTGGGTEAFF; J: TRBJ1-1; V: TRBV27; size: -; D: TRBD1
DNA: TGCAGTGCTAGACCTCCGTACTTC; CDR3: CSARPPYF; J: TRBJ2-7; V: TRBV20-1; size: -; D: -
DNA: TGCGCCAGCAGCATCGGGAGGGGCCAAAACTATGGTTACACCTTC; CDR3: CASSIGRGQNYGYTF; J: TRBJ1-2; V: TRBV4-1; size: -; D: -
DNA: TGTGCCATCATGAGAGAGTCCTACGAGCAGTACTTC; CDR3: CAIMRESYEQYF; J: TRBJ2-7; V: TRBV10-3; size: -; D: -
DNA: TGTGCCAGCAGTTACTCGGATCTCTCCGGGGAGCTGTTTTTT; CDR3: CASSYSDLSGELFF; J: TRBJ2-2; V: TRBV6-6; size: -; D: -
DNA: TGCGCCAGCAGCCAAGAAACAGGGGGTTTTTCGACCACTGAAGCTTTCTTT; CDR3: CASSQETGGFSTTEAFF; J: TRBJ1-1; V: TRBV4-3; size: -; D: TRBD1
DNA: TGTGCCAGCAGCCCCGGGGGGGATGGGAATGAGCAGTTCTTC; CDR3: CASSPGGDGNEQFF; J: TRBJ2-1; V: TRBV5-4; size: few; D: TRBD2
DNA: TGTGCCAGCAGCTTGACAGGGGGCGCATACAATGAGCAGTTCTTC; CDR3: CASSLTGGAYNEQFF; J: TRBJ2-1; V: TRBV5-6; size: -; D: TRBD1
DNA: TGTGCCAGCAGCACCTCCGGACTAGCGGTTAACACCGGGGAGCTGTTTTTT; CDR3: CASSTSGLAVNTGELFF; J: TRBJ2-2; V: TRBV9; size: -; D: TRBD2
DNA: TGTGCCAGCAGCTTAGCGCTGAAGGGGGCTGGAAACACCATATATTTT; CDR3: CASSLALKGAGNTIYF; J: TRBJ1-3; V: TRBV7-6; size: -; D: -
DNA: TGTGCCACCAGTGACTGGACCGGCACAGATACGCAGTATTTT; CDR3: CATSDWTGTDTQYF; J: TRBJ2-3; V: TRBV24-1; size: -; D: -
DNA: TGTGCCAGCAGTTTCAGGACAGGGGCCCCAGGGGCCAACGTCCTGACTTTC; CDR3: CASSFRTGAPGANVLTF; J: TRBJ2-6; V: TRBV6-2/TRBV6-3; size: once; D: TRBD1
DNA: TGTGCCAGCAGTCCCCGGAACACTGAAGCTTTCTTT; CDR3: CASSPRNTEAFF; J: TRBJ1-1; V: TRBV27; size: medium-sized; D: -
DNA: TGTGCCAGCAGCGTCGGGGGACAGGCGGGTGTGTACTTC; CDR3: CASSVGGQAGVYF; J: TRBJ2-7; V: TRBV9; size: -; D: TRBD1
DNA: TGTGCCAGCAGCGTCCGACAGGGGGGCGCGGGCGAGCAGTACTTC; CDR3: CASSVRQGGAGEQYF; J: TRBJ2-7; V: TRBV7-9; size: once; D: TRBD1
DNA: TGTGCCAGTAGTGCCCTAGCGGGGGTCAACTCCTACGAGCAGTACTTC; CDR3: CASSALAGVNSYEQYF; J: TRBJ2-7; V: TRBV19; size: -; D: TRBD2
DNA: TGTGCCAGCACTGACGAGGCCGGGACAGGACGAAGTGGCTACACCTTC; CDR3: CASTDEAGTGRSGYTF; J: TRBJ1-2; V: TRBV6-1; size: -; D: TRBD1
DNA: TGTGCCAGCAGCGTGGGTATCGTCGCGGGAGAGCAGTTCTTC; CDR3: CASSVGIVAGEQFF; J: TRBJ2-1; V: TRBV9; size: -; D: -
DNA: TGCGCCAGCAGCTTAACAGGGACAGGAGAGTCCTACGAGCAGTACTTC; CDR3: CASSLTGTGESYEQYF; J: TRBJ2-7; V: TRBV5-1; size: -; D: TRBD1
DNA: TGTGCCGGGGGACTGACCTACGAGCAGTACTTC; CDR3: CAGGLTYEQYF; J: TRBJ2-7; V: TRBV7-9; size: -; D: -
DNA: TGTGCCAGCAGTCCGACAGATTTCAATCAGCCCCAGCATTTT; CDR3: CASSPTDFNQPQHF; J: TRBJ1-5; V: TRBV28; size: once; D: -
DNA: TGTGCCAGCAGCTTCCACCGGGACGTAAATAATTCACCCCTCCACTTT; CDR3: CASSFHRDVNNSPLHF; J: TRBJ1-6; V: TRBV7-3; size: once; D: -
DNA: TGCGCCAGCAGAAAAGCAGCACAGGGGGCCTACGAGCAGTACTTC; CDR3: CASRKAAQGAYEQYF; J: TRBJ2-7; V: TRBV4-1; size: -; D: TRBD1
DNA: TGTGCCAGCAGCCAAGGGACAGGGGGCTACGAGCAGTACTTC; CDR3: CASSQGTGGYEQYF; J: TRBJ2-7; V: TRBV5-4; size: once; D: TRBD1
DNA: TGTGCCAGCAGCCGCGGACACCCCCCAACTGACGAGCAGTACTTC; CDR3: CASSRGHPPTDEQYF; J: TRBJ2-7; V: TRBV6-2/TRBV6-3; size: -; D: -
DNA: TGCAGCGTTCAAGGGCGGGGGGTTTACAATGAGCAGTTCTTC; CDR3: CSVQGRGVYNEQFF; J: TRBJ2-1; V: TRBV29-1; size: -; D: TRBD2
DNA: TGTGCCAGCAGCTTAACGGATTCTTACTACGAGCAGTACTTC; CDR3: CASSLTDSYYEQYF; J: TRBJ2-7; V: TRBV5-6; size: -; D: -
DNA: TGTGCCAGCAGACCCGACAGGGCGACCGGGGAGCTGTTTTTT; CDR3: CASRPDRATGELFF; J: TRBJ2-2; V: TRBV7-9; size: -; D: TRBD1
DNA: TGTGCCAGCAGCCGACTGGTTGGGGAGAACACTGAAGCTTTCTTT; CDR3: CASSRLVGENTEAFF; J: TRBJ1-1; V: TRBV6-5; size: -; D: -
DNA: TGTGCCTGGTGGAGGGGGGGACAGGGGAATGAGCAGTTCTTC; CDR3: CAWWRGGQGNEQFF; J: TRBJ2-1; V: TRBV30; size: -; D: TRBD1
DNA: TGTGCCACCAGCAGAGCCGCGGAGGGGTCAGATACGCAGTATTTT; CDR3: CATSRAAEGSDTQYF; J: TRBJ2-3; V: TRBV15; size: few; D: -
DNA: TGTGCCAGCAGTGAACTGAGGTTTATCGAGACCCAGTACTTC; CDR3: CASSELRFIETQYF; J: TRBJ2-5; V: TRBV25-1; size: -; D: -
DNA: TGTGCCAGCAGCTTAAAAGAGACCCAGTACTTC; CDR3: CASSLKETQYF; J: TRBJ2-5; V: TRBV7-9; size: -; D: -
DNA: TGTGCCAGCAGCGCAGGGTTAAACATTCAGTACTTC; CDR3: CASSAGLNIQYF; J: TRBJ2-4; V: TRBV5-6; size: -; D: -
DNA: TGTGCCTCTGGGGGAAACACCATATATTTT; CDR3: CASGGNTIYF; J: TRBJ1-3; V: TRBV9; size: -; D: -
DNA: TGTGCCAGCAGCCCTCGGGGCCGGGGAGAGACCCAGTACTTC; CDR3: CASSPRGRGETQYF; J: TRBJ2-5; V: TRBV13; size: once; D: -
DNA: TGTGCCAGCAGCTTCATCCCCGGGACTAGCGGGGGGGGATTGGAGCTGTTTTTT; CDR3: CASSFIPGTSGGGLELFF; J: TRBJ2-2; V: TRBV7-2; size: -; D: TRBD2
DNA: TGTGCCAGCAGTTACGGGACAGTGGACTATGGCTACACCTTC; CDR3: CASSYGTVDYGYTF; J: TRBJ1-2; V: TRBV6-2/TRBV6-3; size: -; D: TRBD1
DNA: TGTGCCAGCAGCTTAGGATTGGGGGCGCCCCTCCACTTT; CDR3: CASSLGLGAPLHF; J: TRBJ1-6; V: TRBV11-2; size: -; D: -
DNA: TGTGCCAGCAAACGAGGTGGGAACACTGAAGCTTTCTTT; CDR3: CASKRGGNTEAFF; J: TRBJ1-1; V: TRBV25-1; size: -; D: -
DNA: TGTGCCAGCAGTGGGAACTATGGCTACACCTTC; CDR3: CASSGNYGYTF; J: TRBJ1-2; V: TRBV25-1; size: -; D: -
DNA: TGTGCCAGCAGCTTAAGTAGCGGGGGGGCAGGATTGTATAACGAGCAGTACTTC; CDR3: CASSLSSGGAGLYNEQYF; J: TRBJ2-7; V: TRBV7-2; size: -; D: TRBD2
DNA: TGTGCCAGCAGTTTAAGGGGGAACTATGGCTACACCTTC; CDR3: CASSLRGNYGYTF; J: TRBJ1-2; V: TRBV12-3/TRBV12-4; size: -; D: -
DNA: TGTGCCAGCAGCGAGCAGGGCTCTGGAAACACCATATATTTT; CDR3: CASSEQGSGNTIYF; J: TRBJ1-3; V: TRBV7-9; size: -; D: -
DNA: TGTGCCAGCAGCGTAGCCGGGACAGGGCTATACGAGCAGTACTTC; CDR3: CASSVAGTGLYEQYF; J: TRBJ2-7; V: TRBV9; size: -; D: TRBD1